This entry is about one T cell receptor beta chain. The V end lost 3 bases, the J end lost 6 bases, and 9 bases lay between the germline ends. This CDR3 has 12 residues. TCRdb's copy holds only in-frame clones and misses some; the assay was immunoSEQ multiplex PCR. This sample carries 190,000 or so clones, just under 95% of them seen once, and the ten largest clones take more than 1.2%. This record belongs to a study of control samples from healthy donors and cancer patients. This chain links TRBV12-3 or TRBV12-4 with TRBJ2-7; the D is unclear. The TCR comes from a man between 18 and 35 years old in good health. The sample comprised blood. CDR3 nucleotide sequence: TGTGCCAGCAGTTTTTTAGGGCTCGAGCAGTACTTC. Its protein is CASSFLGLEQYF.